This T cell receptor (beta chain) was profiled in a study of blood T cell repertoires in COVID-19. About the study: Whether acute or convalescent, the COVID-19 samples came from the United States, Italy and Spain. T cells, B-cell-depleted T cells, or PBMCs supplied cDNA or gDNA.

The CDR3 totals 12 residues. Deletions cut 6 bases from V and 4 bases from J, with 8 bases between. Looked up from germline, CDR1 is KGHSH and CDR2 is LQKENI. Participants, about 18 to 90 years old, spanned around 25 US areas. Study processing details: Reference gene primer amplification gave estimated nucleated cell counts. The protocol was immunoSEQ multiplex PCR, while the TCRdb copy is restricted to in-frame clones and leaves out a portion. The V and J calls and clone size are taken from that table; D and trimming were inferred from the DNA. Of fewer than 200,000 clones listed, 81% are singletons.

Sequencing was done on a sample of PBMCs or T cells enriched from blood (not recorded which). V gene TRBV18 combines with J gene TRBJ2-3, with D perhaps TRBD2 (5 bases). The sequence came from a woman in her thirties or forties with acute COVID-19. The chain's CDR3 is CASSSEADTQYF. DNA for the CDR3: TGTGCCAGCTCTTCGGAGGCAGATACGCAGTATTTT.